This T cell receptor beta chain is from a study of CD8+ T cells in alopecia areata. General observations from the study: Lesional scalp displayed greater clonality than normal scalp, most notably in alopecia totalis/universalis. Shared TCR sequences were less clear between patients than in mice, possibly partly from HLA diversity. In scalp samples, resident alphabeta T cells of normal skin are also sequenced.

Germline trimming cut 2 bases from V and 3 bases from J; bases unmatched to any gene: 5. Per the germline V gene, CDR1 is NSHNY and CDR2 is SYGAGN. This CDR3 spans 15 amino acids. This clone was recorded a few times. The antigen is unknown. The gene symbols are mouse symbols. Coverage ceases 4 residues before the CDR3 finishes, and the germline J gene fills in the end. After isolation, RNA underwent reverse transcription to generate cDNA as the sequencing template. TCRdb's table, derived via immunoSEQ multiplex PCR, lists solely in-frame clones and lacks some. The data show under 350,000 clones, with none appearing a single time. Combined cutaneous lymph node cells underwent sorting by CD4, CD8alpha, NKG2D, NKG2ACE and additional markers.

This sequence originates from a C3H/HeJ mouse with alopecia areata. The MHC haplotype of this mouse line is H2-k. The sequencing input was CD4+ T cells sorted from a lymph node. The chain joins TRBV13-1 to TRBJ2-5; 8 bases fit TRBD1. Here the CDR3 reads CASSDAYRGQDTQYF. The CDR3 DNA, read in part, is TGTGCCAGCAGTGACGCCTACAGGGGGCAAGAC.